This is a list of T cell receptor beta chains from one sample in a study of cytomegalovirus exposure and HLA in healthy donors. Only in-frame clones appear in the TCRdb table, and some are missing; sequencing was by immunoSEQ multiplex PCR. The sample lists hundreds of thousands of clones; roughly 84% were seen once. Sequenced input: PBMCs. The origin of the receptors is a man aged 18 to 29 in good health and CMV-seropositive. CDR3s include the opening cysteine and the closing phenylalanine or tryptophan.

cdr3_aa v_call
CASSYGVELYNEQFF TRBV6-5
CASSWPGSQPQHF TRBV28
CASSLDLYEQYF TRBV5-1
CASSWDRGHTEAFF TRBV11-2
CASSLGGLNTEAFF TRBV7-9
CSVEVTREGPGQFF TRBV29-1
CASSLGSGNGYEQYF TRBV7-2
CASSLVPSTYEQYF TRBV5-1
CASSQDSRQYSNQPQHF TRBV4-1
CASSSYSGSGEQYF TRBV27
CASSLWGETQYF TRBV7-2
CASKSQRHETSTDTQYF TRBV5-1
CASSFGIGAYEQYF TRBV5-5
CASREGARYIQYF TRBV2
CASEGVGNEQFF TRBV7-6
CASSLVRGRRTYNEQFF TRBV5-1
CSGQTGTAEKLFF TRBV29-1
CASSYSGTTPTDTQYF TRBV6-5
CSAYYPDFSYNEQFF TRBV29-1
CASNSGVLTF TRBV2
CASKKALTDTQYF TRBV6-1
CASRARRDTGELFF TRBV2
CASSSGTGGYTF TRBV7-9
CASRSTGVQEKLFF TRBV13
CASSYLDWDEQFF TRBV6-5
CASKTGLSGYTF TRBV6-5
CASSYGTNMNTEAFF TRBV6-6
CAWSVGPTEAFF TRBV30
CAWTYRRTGELFF TRBV30
CASSVAGVFGNTIYF TRBV5-1
CASSILNYEQYF TRBV28
CASRPQGNTEAFF TRBV27
CASSPSRGRTEAFF TRBV18
CASSQRTTGIGYTF TRBV7-8
CASSYGGPNTEAFF TRBV6-5